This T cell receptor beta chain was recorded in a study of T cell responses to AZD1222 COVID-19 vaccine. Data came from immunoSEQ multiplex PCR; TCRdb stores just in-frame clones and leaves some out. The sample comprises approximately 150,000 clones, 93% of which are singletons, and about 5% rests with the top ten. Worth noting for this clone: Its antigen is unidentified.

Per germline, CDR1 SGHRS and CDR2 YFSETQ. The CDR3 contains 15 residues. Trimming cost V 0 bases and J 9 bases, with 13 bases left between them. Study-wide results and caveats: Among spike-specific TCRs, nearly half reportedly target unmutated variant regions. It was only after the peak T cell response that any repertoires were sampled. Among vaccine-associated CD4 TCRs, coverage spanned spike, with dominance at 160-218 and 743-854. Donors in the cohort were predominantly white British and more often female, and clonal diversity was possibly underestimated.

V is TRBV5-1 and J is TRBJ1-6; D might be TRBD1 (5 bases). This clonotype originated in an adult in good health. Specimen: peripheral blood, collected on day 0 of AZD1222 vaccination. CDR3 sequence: CASSLEAGSGSPLHF. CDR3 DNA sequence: TGCGCCAGCAGCTTGGAAGCAGGGTCTGGTTCACCCCTCCACTTT. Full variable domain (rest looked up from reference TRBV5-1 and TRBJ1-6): KAGVTQTPRYLIKTRGQQVTLSCSPISGHRSVSWYQQTPGQGLQFLFEYFSETQRNKGNFPGRFSGRQFSNSRSEMNVSTLELGDSALYLCASSLEAGSGSPLHFGNGTRLTVT.